The rows below give T cell receptor beta chains drawn from one sample of a study of graft-versus-host responses after intestinal transplantation. Assay: immunoSEQ multiplex PCR; the TCRdb copy retains only in-frame clones and omits some. The sample yields approximately 80,000 clones, about 88% seen once. Their target antigens are unknown. The source material was unstimulated CD4+ T cells sorted from spleen or lymph node cells, sampled before intestinal transplant. The receptors stem from a human donor who received an intestinal transplant. The CDR3 runs from the conserved cysteine through the conserved F or W. The order of the fields is D gene, J gene, CDR3 length, clone size, V gene, CDR3 DNA, CDR3 protein. The D gene is left open where the match is weak. Not all rows give a size; the values are once, few, many and, for expanded clones, a class.

NA | TRBJ2-7 | 16 | NA | TRBV30 | TGTGCCTCCACGGTCGGCAGGGGTTTAGCCTCCTACGAGCAGTACTTC | CASTVGRGLASYEQYF
TRBD1 | TRBJ1-5 | 15 | NA | TRBV28 | TGTGCCAGCAGTTTAGCCCCAGGGGGAAATCAGCCCCAGCATTTT | CASSLAPGGNQPQHF
NA | TRBJ1-1 | 13 | NA | TRBV7-7 | TGTGCTAGCAGCTTAACAGAAAACACTGAAGCTTTCTTT | CASSLTENTEAFF
NA | TRBJ1-2 | 15 | NA | TRBV15 | TGTGCCACCAGCAGAGAGGGGCAGGCGATTGATGGCTACACCTTC | CATSREGQAIDGYTF
NA | TRBJ2-5 | 13 | once | TRBV5-6 | TGTGCCAGCAGCTCGGCAGGGCAAGAGACCCAGTACTTC | CASSSAGQETQYF
NA | TRBJ2-6 | 13 | few | TRBV28 | TGTGCCAGCAGGGAGTCTGGGGCCAACGTCCTGACTTTC | CASRESGANVLTF
TRBD1 | TRBJ1-4 | 12 | NA | TRBV5-1 | TGCGCCAGCGGGACAGGAAATGAAAAACTGTTTTTT | CASGTGNEKLFF
TRBD1 | TRBJ1-1 | 13 | NA | TRBV5-6 | TGTGCCAGCAGCCCAACGACGACAGGGGGAGCTTTCTTT | CASSPTTTGGAFF
TRBD1 | TRBJ2-1 | 13 | once | TRBV5-4 | TGTGCCAGCAGCCTCAGACAGGGTTGGGAGCAGTTCTTC | CASSLRQGWEQFF
NA | TRBJ2-3 | 15 | NA | TRBV5-1 | TGCGCCAGCAGCGGCCAGCGCGGGGATACAGATACGCAGTATTTT | CASSGQRGDTDTQYF
NA | TRBJ1-6 | 16 | NA | TRBV2 | TGTGCCAGTTCGGTCGACCTCAGCCGCACGGGTTCACCCCTCCACTTT | CASSVDLSRTGSPLHF
TRBD1 | TRBJ1-4 | 18 | once | TRBV6-1 | TGTGCCAGCAGTGAGGGGGACAGGGGGCGGTGGACTAATGAAAAACTGTTTTTT | CASSEGDRGRWTNEKLFF
NA | TRBJ1-2 | 15 | NA | TRBV7-9 | TGTGCCAGCAGCTTAGCGGGGGAGGTGGTCTATGGCTACACCTTC | CASSLAGEVVYGYTF
NA | TRBJ1-1 | 16 | NA | TRBV9 | TGTGCCAGCAGCCCAGGCGGGGCGGGGGGCGTCACTGAAGCTTTCTTT | CASSPGGAGGVTEAFF
NA | TRBJ2-3 | 16 | few | TRBV5-1 | TGCGCCAGCAGCTTGGGGGTGGGAGTGCCCACAGATACGCAGTATTTT | CASSLGVGVPTDTQYF
TRBD1 | TRBJ2-5 | 16 | NA | TRBV5-1 | TGCGCCAGCAGCCCCCGAGGGACAGTTCTCCAAGAGACCCAGTACTTC | CASSPRGTVLQETQYF
NA | TRBJ1-3 | 13 | NA | TRBV28 | TGTGCCAGCAGCCTGGAACTAGGAAACACCATATATTTT | CASSLELGNTIYF
TRBD1 | TRBJ1-2 | 16 | NA | TRBV6-1 | TGTGCCAGCAGTGTATCGCGGGACAGGGGGCTCTATGGCTACACCTTC | CASSVSRDRGLYGYTF
NA | TRBJ2-2 | 13 | NA | TRBV7-3 | TGTGCCAGCAGCTCCATAGTTCCCGGGGAGCTGTTTTTT | CASSSIVPGELFF
TRBD1 | TRBJ2-3 | 18 | NA | TRBV7-3 | TGTGCCAGCAGCTTATTGGGACAGGGTTTAACCAGCACAGATACGCAGTATTTT | CASSLLGQGLTSTDTQYF
TRBD1 | TRBJ2-1 | 16 | NA | TRBV5-1 | TGCGCCAGCAGCTCCGGACAGGGGGCTGACTACAATGAGCAGTTCTTC | CASSSGQGADYNEQFF
NA | TRBJ2-7 | 15 | NA | TRBV27 | TGTGCCAGCAGTTTAGGGTGGAGGAGCTCCTACGAGCAGTACTTC | CASSLGWRSSYEQYF
NA | TRBJ2-7 | 15 | NA | TRBV27 | TGTGCCAGCAGTTTATCAGGGGTGGTCACCTACGAGCAGTACTTC | CASSLSGVVTYEQYF
NA | TRBJ2-3 | 11 | NA | TRBV5-1 | TGCGCCAGCAGCTTAGAGGGTACGCAGTATTTT | CASSLEGTQYF
TRBD1 | TRBJ1-2 | 17 | NA | TRBV28 | TGTGCCAGCAGTGATATCCGGGACAGGAATGTCCCCTATGGCTACACCTTC | CASSDIRDRNVPYGYTF
TRBD2 | TRBJ2-1 | 15 | NA | TRBV9 | TGTGCCAGCAGCCGCGGCGGGGGGATTAACAATGAGCAGTTCTTC | CASSRGGGINNEQFF
TRBD1 | TRBJ2-7 | 14 | NA | TRBV11-2 | TGTGCCAGCAGCTTAGGACAGGGCCCCTACGAGCAGTACTTC | CASSLGQGPYEQYF